This is a list of T cell receptor beta chains from one sample in a study of T cells after yellow fever vaccination. TCRdb redid the calling of the 5' RACE reads with MiXCR, one entry per CDR3 protein. The table has hundreds of thousands of distinct CDR3 sequences, around 20% seen once. Sequenced material: PBMCs, taken before the yellow fever booster vaccination. These TCRs come from a young man who received the YFV17D yellow fever vaccine. The CDR3 runs from the conserved cysteine through the conserved F or W. The D gene is left open where the match is weak. Rows give clone size only sometimes, using once, few, many, or a class for an expanded clone.

v_call,j_call,d_call,clone_size,cdr3_nt,cdr3_aa
TRBV7-9,TRBJ2-5,.,.,TGTGCCAGCAGCCCGAGACAGAACCAAGAGACCCAGTACTTC,CASSPRQNQETQYF
TRBV12-3/TRBV12-4,TRBJ2-1,TRBD2,.,TGTGCCAGCAGTGCGACTAGCGGGGGGGCCTACAATGAGCAGTTCTTC,CASSATSGGAYNEQFF
TRBV4-3,TRBJ2-3,.,few,TGCGCCAGCAGCCGACTATCCAGCGAGGATACGCAGTATTTT,CASSRLSSEDTQYF
TRBV18,TRBJ2-7,.,few,TGTGCCAGCTCACCTACTTTTAGATCCTACGAGCAGTACTTC,CASSPTFRSYEQYF
TRBV6-5,TRBJ2-3,.,many,TGTGCCAGCAGGGGGCTAGGGGGAGATACGCAGTATTTT,CASRGLGGDTQYF
TRBV12-3/TRBV12-4,TRBJ2-6,TRBD1,few,TGTGCCAGCAGACCGACAGGGTCTGGGGCCAACGTCCTGACTTTC,CASRPTGSGANVLTF
TRBV27,TRBJ2-1,.,.,TGTGCCAGCAGTTTAATGGTCGGTGAGCAGTTCTTC,CASSLMVGEQFF
TRBV5-1,TRBJ2-4,.,few,TGCGCCAGCAGCTTGGCGGGGGGCGTGAACATTCAGTACTTC,CASSLAGGVNIQYF
TRBV7-2,TRBJ2-3,TRBD2,few,TGTGCCAGCAGCCTAACTAGCGTTCGCGGGGATACGCAGTATTTT,CASSLTSVRGDTQYF
TRBV7-9,TRBJ1-2,.,few,TGTGCCAGCAGCATATCCGCCGGTGGCTACACCTTC,CASSISAGGYTF
TRBV28,TRBJ1-1,.,few,TGTGCCAGCAGTCTAATAAACGTAGTATTT,CASSLINVVF
TRBV7-2,TRBJ1-5,TRBD1,.,TGTGCCAGCAGCTTAGAAGGGACAGGGAATCAGCCCCAGCATTTT,CASSLEGTGNQPQHF
TRBV5-1,TRBJ2-1,.,few,TGCGCCAGCAGCTTGGGGGGCAGGGAGAATTTGTACAATGAGCAGTTCTTC,CASSLGGRENLYNEQFF
TRBV20-1,TRBJ2-1,.,.,TGCAGTGCTAGGGGAAGAGATAATGAGCAGTTCTTC,CSARGRDNEQFF
TRBV29-1,TRBJ2-1,TRBD1,many,TGCAGCGTTGTTTGGGCGGACAGGCTATTCTTCGTCTACAATGAGCAGTTCTTC,CSVVWADRLFFVYNEQFF
TRBV5-1,TRBJ1-2,TRBD1,.,TGCGCCAGCCAGGGGGCGGCCGGCTACACCTTC,CASQGAAGYTF
TRBV4-3,TRBJ1-6,.,many,TGCGCCAGCAGCCAACACAGGGAGAATTCACCCCTCCACTTT,CASSQHRENSPLHF